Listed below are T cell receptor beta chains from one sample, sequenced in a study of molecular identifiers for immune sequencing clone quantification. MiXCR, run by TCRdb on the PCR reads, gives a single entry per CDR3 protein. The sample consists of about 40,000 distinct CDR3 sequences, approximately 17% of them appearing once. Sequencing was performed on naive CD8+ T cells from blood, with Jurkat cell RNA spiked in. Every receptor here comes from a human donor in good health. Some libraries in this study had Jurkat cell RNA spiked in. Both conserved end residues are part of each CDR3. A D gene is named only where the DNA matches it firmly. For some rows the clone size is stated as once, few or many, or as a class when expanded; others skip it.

cdr3_aa: CASSADSTNTEAFF
cdr3_nt: TGTGCCAGCAGCGCGGACAGCACAAACACTGAAGCTTTCTTT
v_call: TRBV9
cdr3_length: 14
d_call: NA
j_call: TRBJ1-1
clone_size: many

cdr3_aa: CASGGQLTGGEQYF
cdr3_nt: TGTGCCAGCGGAGGACAGTTGACGGGGGGGGAGCAGTACTTC
v_call: TRBV11-2
cdr3_length: 14
d_call: TRBD2
j_call: TRBJ2-7
clone_size: NA

cdr3_aa: CASSAGTGQYF
cdr3_nt: TGTGCCAGCAGCGCTGGGACGGGGCAGTACTTC
v_call: TRBV9
cdr3_length: 11
d_call: NA
j_call: TRBJ2-7
clone_size: NA

cdr3_aa: CASSPEDTLRGNTIYF
cdr3_nt: TGTGCCAGCTCACCCGAGGACACGCTGCGGGGAAACACCATATATTTT
v_call: TRBV18
cdr3_length: 16
d_call: NA
j_call: TRBJ1-3
clone_size: NA

cdr3_aa: CASSLIGRGNTDTQYF
cdr3_nt: TGTGCCAGCAGCTTAATAGGTCGGGGAAACACAGATACGCAGTATTTT
v_call: TRBV7-2
cdr3_length: 16
d_call: NA
j_call: TRBJ2-3
clone_size: many

cdr3_aa: CASSALTRFPYEQYF
cdr3_nt: TGTGCCAGCAGCGCCCTAACTAGGTTCCCCTACGAGCAGTACTTC
v_call: TRBV7-2
cdr3_length: 15
d_call: NA
j_call: TRBJ2-7
clone_size: medium-sized

cdr3_aa: CASSFWVDEQYF
cdr3_nt: TGTGCCAGCAGTTTTTGGGTCGACGAGCAGTACTTC
v_call: TRBV28
cdr3_length: 12
d_call: NA
j_call: TRBJ2-7
clone_size: once

cdr3_aa: CASSRGTANEKLFF
cdr3_nt: TGTGCCAGCAGCCGCGGGACAGCGAATGAAAAACTGTTTTTT
v_call: TRBV7-9
cdr3_length: 14
d_call: TRBD1
j_call: TRBJ1-4
clone_size: many

cdr3_aa: CASRTGGVNTEAFF
cdr3_nt: TGTGCCAGCAGAACGGGAGGGGTGAACACTGAAGCTTTCTTT
v_call: TRBV7-9
cdr3_length: 14
d_call: NA
j_call: TRBJ1-1
clone_size: few

cdr3_aa: CASSQTPRSRKTAYEQYF
cdr3_nt: TGCGCCAGCAGCCAAACCCCCCGAAGCAGAAAAACAGCCTACGAGCAGTACTTC
v_call: TRBV4-3
cdr3_length: 18
d_call: NA
j_call: TRBJ2-7
clone_size: once